This entry lists 25 T cell receptor beta chains sequenced from one sample in a study of T cells after yellow fever vaccination. TCRdb ran MiXCR on the 5' RACE reads and lists one entry per CDR3 protein. The data contain hundreds of thousands of distinct CDR3 sequences, 6.2% of them singletons. Here the sequenced sample was PBMCs, taken 5 days after the yellow fever booster vaccination. The receptors here all came from a man aged 30 to 45 who received the YFV17D yellow fever vaccine.

V is TRBV5-5 and J is TRBJ2-1, with D perhaps matching TRBD2 (6 bases). The germline CDR1 and CDR2 sequences are SGHKS and YYEKEE (reference sequence). Trimming cost V 3 bases and J 9 bases, with 19 bases left between them. The CDR3 is made up of 15 amino acids. Written as DNA, the CDR3 is TGTGCCAGCAGCTCTCGACTAGATCTTGGTGCTGAGCAGTTCTTC. It encodes CASSSRLDLGAEQFF.

This clonotype occurred many times. The chain employs TRBV7-9 and TRBJ2-7; 8 nucleotides match TRBD1. After removal of 1 base from V and 10 bases from J, the junction contained 6 bases not matched to a gene. Germline values: CDR1 SEHNR, CDR2 FQNEAQ (reference sequence). CDR3 length: 13 residues. This CDR3 is CASSLVGQGSQYF. The CDR3 coding sequence is TGTGCCAGCAGCTTAGTAGGACAGGGAAGCCAGTACTTC.

This chain uses TRBV19 with TRBJ2-5; D unresolved. Deletions cut 3 bases from V and 4 bases from J, with 12 bases between. This CDR3 is 14 amino acids long. CDR1 is LNHDA, CDR2 SQIVND, per germline (reference sequence). The CDR3 region is CASSISRRRETQYF. CDR3 in DNA: TGTGCCAGTAGTATCTCCCGACGGAGAGAGACCCAGTACTTC.

This clonotype was seen many times. The rearrangement uses TRBV3-1 and TRBJ2-7; 11 bases line up with TRBD2. Unmatched junction bases numbered 11, after V lost 0 bases and J lost 4 bases. The CDR3 is 18 amino acids. Germline V lookup: CDR1 LGHDT, CDR2 YNNKEL (reference sequence). The CDR3 region has the DNA TGTGCCAGCAGCCAAGATACCCCCCCGACTAGCGGGATGTACGAGCAGTACTTC. Its protein is CASSQDTPPTSGMYEQYF.

This sequence joins TRBV14 and TRBJ2-3; TRBD2 matches 7 bases. The CDR3 runs 15 residues. Looked up from germline, CDR1 is SGHDN and CDR2 is FVKESK. The V segment lost 2 bases and the J segment 0 bases; nucleotides outside the gene matches: 2. The CDR3 coding sequence is TGTGCCAGCAGCCAACGCGGGAGAAGCACAGATACGCAGTATTTT. Amino acid sequence: CASSQRGRSTDTQYF.

The sample holds many counts of this clonotype. V usage is TRBV7-2 and J usage is TRBJ2-5; tentative D call: TRBD2 (6 bases). Trimming cost V 3 bases and J 2 bases, with 7 bases left between them. This CDR3 has 13 residues. From germline, CDR1 is SGHTA and CDR2 FQGNSA. The CDR3 DNA sequence: TGTGCCAGCAGCTTCGGGAGTCAAGAGACCCAGTACTTC. Encoded protein: CASSFGSQETQYF.

This clonotype was detected a few times. The chain joins TRBV3-1 to TRBJ2-1, with 8 positions matching TRBD2. Germline V gives CDR1 LGHDT, CDR2 YNNKEL (reference sequence). The CDR3 consists of 15 residues. V dropped 4 bases and J dropped 6; count of bases not matched to a gene: 8. CDR3 protein: CASSLSGTRSNEQFF. The CDR3 nucleotides read TGTGCCAGCAGCCTCTCCGGGACTAGAAGCAATGAGCAGTTCTTC.

This clonotype was observed at least ten times. The rearrangement joins TRBV19 to TRBJ2-3; D is uncertain. CDR1 is LNHDA, CDR2 SQIVND, per germline (reference sequence). With 3 bases removed from V and 4 bases from J, the gap between germline ends came to 17 bases. The CDR3 contains 16 residues. The chain's CDR3 is CASSIFGPVSPDTQYF. The CDR3 DNA follows: TGTGCCAGTAGTATCTTCGGGCCCGTCTCGCCAGATACGCAGTATTTT.

This clonotype has a count of ten or more. The chain employs TRBV7-9 and TRBJ2-1; tentatively, D is TRBD2 (6 bases). There are 13 residues in the CDR3. Trimming took 5 bases from V and 7 from J, leaving 12 bases between them. Germline CDR1 reads SEHNR; CDR2 reads FQNEAQ (reference sequence). The CDR3 DNA is TGTGCCAGCAGCCGCCTAGCGAGAAATGAGCAGTTCTTC. It codes for CASSRLARNEQFF. The full variable domain, its missing parts supplied by reference TRBV7-9 and TRBJ2-1, is DTGVSQNPRHKITKRGQNVTFRCDPISEHNRLYWYRQTLGQGPEFLTYFQNEAQLEKSRLLSDRFSAERPKGSFSTLEIQRTEQGDSAMYLCASSRLARNEQFFGPGTRLTVL.

The chain employs TRBV5-8 and TRBJ2-6; D unclear. The CDR3 extends over 17 amino acids. CDR1 SGHTS and CDR2 YDEGEE come from the germline V gene. V was clipped by 1 base and J by 0 bases, with 11 bases between them. In nucleotides, the CDR3 is TGTGCCAGCAGCTTGAGGAAGGCAGTCTCTGGGGCCAACGTCCTGACTTTC. Protein product: CASSLRKAVSGANVLTF.

This clonotype was picked up a small number of times. The V call is TRBV7-9, the J call TRBJ2-3; 11 bases agree with TRBD2. Germline assignment: CDR1 SEHNR and CDR2 FQNEAQ (reference sequence). The CDR3 totals 15 residues. Unmatched junction bases numbered 4, after V lost 6 bases and J lost 2 bases. The CDR3 DNA sequence: TGTGCCAGCAGAAAGACTAGCGGGGTCACAGATACGCAGTATTTT. Its translation: CASRKTSGVTDTQYF.

At least ten counts were recorded for this clonotype. The rearrangement uses TRBV6-2 or TRBV6-3 and TRBJ2-3; no firm D call. The CDR3 has 12 residues. Trimming stripped 5 bases from V and 2 bases from J, with 5 bases between. Germline loops: CDR1 MNHEY, CDR2 SVGEGT. The CDR3 is CASSVATDTQYF. The CDR3 coding sequence is TGTGCCAGCAGTGTTGCCACAGATACGCAGTATTTT.

At least ten counts were recorded for this clonotype. The gene calls are TRBV5-1 and TRBJ2-1, with 10 bases fitting TRBD2. V lost 0 bases, J lost 4 bases, and 10 bases stayed unmatched. The V gene's germline CDR1 is SGHRS and CDR2 YFSETQ. CDR3 size: 18 residues. The CDR3 sequence is CASSLVPSGSFTYNEQFF. DNA of the CDR3: TGCGCCAGCAGCTTGGTCCCTAGCGGGAGCTTTACTTACAATGAGCAGTTCTTC.

The chain links TRBV29-1 to TRBJ2-3; the match to TRBD2 covers 7 bases. The CDR3 spans 15 residues. V was clipped by 5 bases and J by 0 bases; unmatched bases: 8. Germline V gene data show CDR1 as SQVTM and CDR2 as ANQGSEA. CDR3 sequence: CSVWGMGGSTDTQYF. The CDR3 nucleotides are TGCAGCGTTTGGGGAATGGGGGGGAGCACAGATACGCAGTATTTT.

This clonotype has a handful of counts. The rearrangement joins TRBV14 to TRBJ2-1; 7 bases are shared with TRBD1. In germline, CDR1 is SGHDN, CDR2 FVKESK. V lost 2 bases, J lost 1 base, and 8 bases stayed unmatched. The CDR3 is made up of 17 amino acids. This CDR3 is CASSQLDYRGSYNEQFF. DNA for the CDR3: TGTGCCAGCAGCCAACTTGACTACAGGGGTTCCTACAATGAGCAGTTCTTC.

The CDR3 reads CSAWGQGPCLNTEAFF. The CDR3 DNA reads as TGCAGTGCCTGGGGACAGGGTCCCTGCTTGAACACTGAAGCTTTCTTT. The rearrangement uses TRBV20-1 and TRBJ1-1, with 9 bases matching TRBD1. There are 16 residues in the CDR3. Germline values: CDR1 DFQATT, CDR2 SNEGSKA (reference sequence). Losses at the gene ends were 6 bases for V and 0 bases for J; bases not matched to a gene: 11.

This clonotype appeared a few times. The CDR3 loop is CASSTLAGTNEQFF. CDR3 bases: TGCGCCAGCAGCACCTTAGCGGGGACGAATGAGCAGTTCTTC. V is TRBV5-1 and J is TRBJ2-1; TRBD2 matches 8 bases. This CDR3 has 14 residues. The junction had 7 bases not matched to a gene; V was cut back by 4 bases and J by 7 bases. CDR1 is SGHRS and CDR2 is YFSETQ in the germline V gene.

This clonotype occurred many times. The genes are TRBV7-8 and TRBJ2-1; 7 bases match TRBD1. This CDR3 region has 14 residues. The germline CDR1 and CDR2 sequences are SGHVS and FQNEAQ. The junction had 8 bases not matched to a gene; V was cut back by 7 bases and J by 5 bases. CDR3 residues: CASTSGQGDNEQFF. The DNA for the CDR3 is TGTGCCAGCACATCGGGCCAGGGGGACAATGAGCAGTTCTTC.

The chain uses TRBV10-3 and TRBJ1-4, with TRBD1 as a possible D gene (5 bases). Germline V gene sequence: CDR1 ENHRY, CDR2 SYGVKD. V lost 8 bases, J lost 8 bases, and 9 bases lay in between. The CDR3 extends over 11 amino acids. The CDR3 DNA sequence: TGTGCCATCTCTCCAGGGGAAAAACTGTTTTTT. Amino acids: CAISPGEKLFF.

Only a few counts were recorded for this clonotype. This chain connects TRBV6-5 to TRBJ2-7; D gene uncertain. The V end lost 0 bases, the J end lost 4 bases, and 13 bases lay between the germline ends. CDR3 size: 15 residues. Germline CDR1 and CDR2: MNHEY and SVGAGI. CDR3: CASSYSSAFRYEQYF. DNA of the CDR3: TGTGCCAGCAGTTACTCAAGCGCTTTTAGGTACGAGCAGTACTTC.

The chain has TRBV6-5 and TRBJ1-3, with no clear D. Germline values: CDR1 MNHEY, CDR2 SVGAGI. This CDR3 has 13 residues. V was trimmed by 0 bases and J by 4 bases, leaving 4 bases between them. The CDR3 bases are TGTGCCAGCAGTTACTCGAGAGGAAACACCATATATTTT. Translating gives CASSYSRGNTIYF.

J is TRBJ2-3 and V is TRBV5-1; 9 bases align to TRBD2. The CDR3 covers 16 residues. The germline V gene encodes CDR1 SGHRS and CDR2 YFSETQ. V gave up 5 bases and J gave up 2 bases; unmatched junction bases: 9. In nucleotides, the CDR3 is TGCGCCAGCAGAGGAGGAGCGGGAGGCCCCACAGATACGCAGTATTTT. It translates to CASRGGAGGPTDTQYF. Filled out from reference TRBV5-1 and TRBJ2-3, the complete variable domain reads KAGVTQTPRYLIKTRGQQVTLSCSPISGHRSVSWYQQTPGQGLQFLFEYFSETQRNKGNFPGRFSGRQFSNSRSEMNVSTLELGDSALYLCASRGGAGGPTDTQYFGPGTRLTVL.

The V and J genes are TRBV27 and TRBJ2-7, with TRBD1 as a possible D gene (5 bases). Germline V gives CDR1 MNHEY, CDR2 SMNVEV (reference sequence). Trimming pared 3 bases from V and 5 bases from J, leaving 14 bases between. The length of the CDR3 is 14 residues. The CDR3 loop reads CASSLVRAPHEQYF. Here the CDR3 DNA reads TGTGCCAGCAGTTTGGTCAGGGCTCCCCACGAGCAGTACTTC.

This clonotype was picked up a small number of times. This sequence joins TRBV23-1 and TRBJ2-7; D not resolved. TRBV23-1 has ORF status, its function being uncertain. The V and J ends lost 10 bases and 2 bases respectively, with 9 bases between them. This CDR3 comprises 11 residues. CDR3 nucleotides: TGCGCCATTCTTAGAGCCTACGAGCAGTACTTC. Protein sequence: CAILRAYEQYF.

This clonotype has a handful of counts. The chain has TRBV5-1 and TRBJ2-3; D might be TRBD1 or TRBD2, each matching 5 bases. The CDR3 covers 15 residues. V lost 3 bases and J lost 2, with 13 bases in between. CDR1 and CDR2 from the germline V gene are SGHRS and YFSETQ. The CDR3 DNA reads TGCGCCAGCAGCTGGGGACCTAAGCACACAGATACGCAGTATTTT. Its protein is CASSWGPKHTDTQYF.